This T cell receptor (beta chain) was captured in a study of vaccination and CD4 T cells after COVID-19. Concerning this clonotype itself: The antigen remains undetermined.

From germline, CDR1 is SQVTM and CDR2 ANQGSEA. V lost 4 bases, J lost 3 bases, and 10 bases lay in between. The CDR3 covers 13 residues. Documented treatment: approximately 11-day PBMC culture with coronavirus spike peptide pools or control peptides (ViraFEST assay). PBMC cultures, at two million cells per well, received approximately 10 IU/ml IL-2 and about 10 ug/ml peptide pools. Sequenced with the Oncomine TCR Beta short-read assay was DNA taken from cultured CD4+ T cells. After culture, CD4+ T cells served as the source for genomic DNA extraction. One entry per CDR3 protein, called by TCRdb with MiXCR from the PCR reads. The sample carries 8,800 or so distinct CDR3 sequences, around 33% recorded once.

The sequence came from a human donor with COVID-19. The sample consisted of cultured CD4+ T cells from blood. The chain is built from TRBV29-1 and TRBJ1-3, with D unclear. CDR3 coding DNA: TGCAGCGTTGGCGAGGTCTATGGAAACACCATATATTTT. Its translation is CSVGEVYGNTIYF.